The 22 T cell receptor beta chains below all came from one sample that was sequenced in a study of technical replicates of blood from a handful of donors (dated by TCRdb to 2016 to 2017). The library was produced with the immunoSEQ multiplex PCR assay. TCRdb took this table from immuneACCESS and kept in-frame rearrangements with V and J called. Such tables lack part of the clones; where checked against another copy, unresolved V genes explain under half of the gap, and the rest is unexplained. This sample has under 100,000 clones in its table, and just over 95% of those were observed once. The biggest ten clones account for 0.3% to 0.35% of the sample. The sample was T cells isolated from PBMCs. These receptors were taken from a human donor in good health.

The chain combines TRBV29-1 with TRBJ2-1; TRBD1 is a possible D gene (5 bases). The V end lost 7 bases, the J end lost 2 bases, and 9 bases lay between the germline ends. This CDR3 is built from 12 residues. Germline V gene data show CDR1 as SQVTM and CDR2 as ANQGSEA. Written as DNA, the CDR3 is TGCAGCGGCAAGACAGCCTACAATGAGCAGTTCTTC. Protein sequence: CSGKTAYNEQFF.

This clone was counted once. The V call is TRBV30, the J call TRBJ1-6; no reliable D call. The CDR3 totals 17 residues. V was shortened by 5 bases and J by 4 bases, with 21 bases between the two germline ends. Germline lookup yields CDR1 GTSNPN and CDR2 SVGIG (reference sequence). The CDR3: CAWAPYPGREYNSPLHF. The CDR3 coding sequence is TGTGCCTGGGCCCCGTATCCAGGCAGAGAGTATAATTCACCCCTCCACTTT.

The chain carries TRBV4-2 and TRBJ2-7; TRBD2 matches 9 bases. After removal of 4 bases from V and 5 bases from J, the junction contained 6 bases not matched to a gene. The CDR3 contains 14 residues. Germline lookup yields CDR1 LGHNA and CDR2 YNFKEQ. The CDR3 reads CASSRGTSRDEQYF. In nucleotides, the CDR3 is TGTGCCAGCAGCCGCGGGACTAGCCGGGACGAGCAGTACTTC.

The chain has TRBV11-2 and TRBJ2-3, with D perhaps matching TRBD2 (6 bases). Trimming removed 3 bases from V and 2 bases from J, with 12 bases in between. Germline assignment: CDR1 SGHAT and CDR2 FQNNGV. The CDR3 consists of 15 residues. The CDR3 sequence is CASSLGGRPTDTQYF. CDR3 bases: TGTGCCAGCAGCTTGGGGGGAAGACCCACAGATACGCAGTATTTT.

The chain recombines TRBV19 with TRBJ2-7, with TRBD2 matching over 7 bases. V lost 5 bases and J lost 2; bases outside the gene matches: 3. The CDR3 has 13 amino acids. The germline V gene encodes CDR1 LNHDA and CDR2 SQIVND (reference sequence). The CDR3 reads CASSVGLAYEQYF. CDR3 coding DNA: TGTGCCAGTAGTGTTGGACTAGCCTACGAGCAGTACTTC. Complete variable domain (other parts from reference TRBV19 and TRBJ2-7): DGGITQSPKYLFRKEGQNVTLSCEQNLNHDAMYWYRQDPGQGLRLIYYSQIVNDFQKGDIAEGYSVSREKKESFPLTVTSAQKNPTAFYLCASSVGLAYEQYFGPGTRLTVT.

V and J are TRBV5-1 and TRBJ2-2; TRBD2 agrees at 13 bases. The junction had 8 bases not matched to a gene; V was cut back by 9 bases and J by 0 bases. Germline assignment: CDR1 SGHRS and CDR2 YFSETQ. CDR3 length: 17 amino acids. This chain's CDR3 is CATSGTSGTPNTGELFF. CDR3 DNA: TGCGCCACTTCCGGGACTAGCGGGACACCGAACACCGGGGAGCTGTTTTTT.

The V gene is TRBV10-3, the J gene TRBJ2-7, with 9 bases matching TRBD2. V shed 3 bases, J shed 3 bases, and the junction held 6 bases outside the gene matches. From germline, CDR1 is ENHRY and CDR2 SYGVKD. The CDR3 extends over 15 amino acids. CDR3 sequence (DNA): TGTGCCATCAGTGAAGGGCGGGAGGGCCGCTACGAGCAGTACTTC. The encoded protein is CAISEGREGRYEQYF.

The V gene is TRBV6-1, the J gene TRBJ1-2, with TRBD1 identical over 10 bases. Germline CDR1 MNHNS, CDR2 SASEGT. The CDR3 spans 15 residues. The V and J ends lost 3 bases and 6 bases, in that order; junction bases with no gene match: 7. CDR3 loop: CASSDLRTGGHGYTF. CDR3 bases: TGTGCCAGCAGTGACCTCAGGACAGGGGGACATGGCTACACCTTC.

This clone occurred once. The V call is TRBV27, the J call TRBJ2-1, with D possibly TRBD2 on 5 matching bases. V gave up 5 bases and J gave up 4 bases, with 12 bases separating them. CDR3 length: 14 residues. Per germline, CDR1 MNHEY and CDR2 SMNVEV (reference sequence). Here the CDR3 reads CASSIPGIYNEQFF. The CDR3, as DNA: TGTGCCAGCAGTATTCCGGGAATTTACAATGAGCAGTTCTTC.

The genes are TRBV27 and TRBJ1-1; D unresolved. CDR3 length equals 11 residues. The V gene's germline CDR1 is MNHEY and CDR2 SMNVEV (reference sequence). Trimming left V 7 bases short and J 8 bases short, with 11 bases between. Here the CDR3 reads CASKLGGEAFF. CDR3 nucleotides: TGTGCCAGCAAACTCGGCGGAGAAGCTTTCTTT.

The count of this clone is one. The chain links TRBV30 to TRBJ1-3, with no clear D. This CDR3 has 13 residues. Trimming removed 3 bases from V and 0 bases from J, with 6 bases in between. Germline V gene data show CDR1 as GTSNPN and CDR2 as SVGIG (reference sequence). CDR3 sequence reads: CAWSVNSGNTIYF. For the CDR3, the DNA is TGTGCCTGGAGCGTTAACTCTGGAAACACCATATATTTT.

The CDR3 reads CASPSRLKIYEQYF. CDR3 nucleotides: TGTGCCAGCCCCTCCAGATTAAAAATCTACGAGCAGTACTTC. This chain connects TRBV6-1 to TRBJ2-7; D is uncertain. Germline CDR1 is MNHNS and CDR2 is SASEGT. V was pared by 8 bases and J by 3 bases, with 17 bases between. The CDR3 extends over 14 amino acids.

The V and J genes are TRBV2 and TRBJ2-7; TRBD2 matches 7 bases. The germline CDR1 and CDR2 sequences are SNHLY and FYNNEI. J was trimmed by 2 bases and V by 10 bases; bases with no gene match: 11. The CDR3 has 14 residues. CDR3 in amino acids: CATKGRGEPYEQYF. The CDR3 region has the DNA TGTGCCACAAAGGGTCGGGGGGAACCCTACGAGCAGTACTTC.

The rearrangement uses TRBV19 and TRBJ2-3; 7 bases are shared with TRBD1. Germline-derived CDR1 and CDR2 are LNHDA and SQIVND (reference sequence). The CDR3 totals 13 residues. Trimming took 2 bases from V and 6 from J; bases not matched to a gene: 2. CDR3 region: CASSIPTGDTQYF. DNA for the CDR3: TGTGCCAGTAGTATACCGACAGGGGATACGCAGTATTTT.

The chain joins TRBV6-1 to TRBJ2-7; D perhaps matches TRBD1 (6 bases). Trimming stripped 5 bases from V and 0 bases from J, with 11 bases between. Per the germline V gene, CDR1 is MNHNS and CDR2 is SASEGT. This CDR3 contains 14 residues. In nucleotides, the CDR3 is TGTGCCAGCAGTCCCAGGGGCAGCTCCTACGAGCAGTACTTC. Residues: CASSPRGSSYEQYF.

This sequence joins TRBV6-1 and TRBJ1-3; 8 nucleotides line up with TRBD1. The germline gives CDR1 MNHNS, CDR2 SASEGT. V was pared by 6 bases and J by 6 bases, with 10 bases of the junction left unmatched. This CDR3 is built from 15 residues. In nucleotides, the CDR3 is TGTGCCAGCAGCCCGCAGGGGGCCACCCCAAACACCATATATTTT. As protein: CASSPQGATPNTIYF.

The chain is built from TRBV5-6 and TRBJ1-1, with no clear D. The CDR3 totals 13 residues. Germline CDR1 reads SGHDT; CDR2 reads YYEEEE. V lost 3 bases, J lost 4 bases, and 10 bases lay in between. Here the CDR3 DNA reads TGTGCCAGCAGCTATCCCTACTCCACTGAAGCTTTCTTT. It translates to CASSYPYSTEAFF.

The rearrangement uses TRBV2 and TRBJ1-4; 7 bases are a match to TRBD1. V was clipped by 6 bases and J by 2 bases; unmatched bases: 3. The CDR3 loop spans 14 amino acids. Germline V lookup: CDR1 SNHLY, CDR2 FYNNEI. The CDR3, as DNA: TGTGCCAGCAGGACAGGGCCCACTAATGAAAAACTGTTTTTT. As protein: CASRTGPTNEKLFF. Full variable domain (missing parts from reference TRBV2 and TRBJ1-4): EPEVTQTPSHQVTQMGQEVILRCVPISNHLYFYWYRQILGQKVEFLVSFYNNEISEKSEIFDDQFSVERPDGSNFTLKIRSTKLEDSAMYFCASRTGPTNEKLFFGSGTQLSVL.

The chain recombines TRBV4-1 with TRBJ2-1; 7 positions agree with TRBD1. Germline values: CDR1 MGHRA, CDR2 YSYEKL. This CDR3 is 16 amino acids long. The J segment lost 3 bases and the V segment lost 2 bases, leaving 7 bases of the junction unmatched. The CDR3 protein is CASSQPETGNYNEQFF. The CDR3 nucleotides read TGCGCCAGCAGCCAACCCGAGACAGGGAACTACAATGAGCAGTTCTTC.

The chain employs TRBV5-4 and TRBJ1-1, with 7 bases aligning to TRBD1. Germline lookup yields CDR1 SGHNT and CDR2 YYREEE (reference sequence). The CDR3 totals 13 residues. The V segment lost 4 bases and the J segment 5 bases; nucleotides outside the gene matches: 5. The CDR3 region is CASSLTGETEAFF. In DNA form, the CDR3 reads TGTGCCAGCAGCCTAACAGGGGAAACTGAAGCTTTCTTT.

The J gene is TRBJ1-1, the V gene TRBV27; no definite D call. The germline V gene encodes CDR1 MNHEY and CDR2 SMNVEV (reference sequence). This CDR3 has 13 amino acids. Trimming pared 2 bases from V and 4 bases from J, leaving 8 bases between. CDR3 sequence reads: CASSLIRSTEAFF. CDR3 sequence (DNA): TGTGCCAGCAGTTTAATCAGGTCCACTGAAGCTTTCTTT.

The CDR3 is CASSDSYTDTQYF. The CDR3 region has the DNA TGTGCCAGCTCCGACAGCTACACAGATACGCAGTATTTT. The rearrangement uses TRBV18 and TRBJ2-3; perhaps TRBD1 as D (5 bases). The V gene lost 6 bases and the J gene lost 2 bases, with 9 bases spanning the gap. The CDR3 totals 13 residues. Germline CDR1 is KGHSH and CDR2 is LQKENI.